Following are 16 T cell receptor beta chains from one sample sequenced in a study of spatial heterogeneity in lung cancer. TCRdb passed the 5' RACE reads through MiXCR, listing each CDR3 protein once. The repertoire includes 40,000 to 45,000 distinct CDR3 sequences, roughly 13% of them detected once, and 50% to 70% sits in the top ten. Time point here: sample taken at primary tumor resection. In each case, whole RNA from tumor, nontumor lung or frozen PBMC was sequenced unsorted. The material was PBMCs, obtained at surgery. The receptor set was obtained from a male donor with early-stage non-small cell lung cancer.

There are many counts of this clonotype. This chain uses TRBV4-3 with TRBJ2-5; 12 nucleotides agree with TRBD2. The CDR3 length is 17 residues. With 4 bases clipped from V and 7 bases from J, the junction kept 13 bases outside the gene matches. Germline-derived CDR1 and CDR2 are LGHNA and YSLEER. For the CDR3, the DNA is TGCGCCAGCAGCCCGGGGACTAGCGGGCTTCGCATCGCGACCCAGTACTTC. This codes for CASSPGTSGLRIATQYF.

This clonotype occurred many times. The chain joins TRBV24-1 to TRBJ2-2, with D uncertain. V was cut by 6 bases and J by 3 bases, with 7 bases left in between. Germline CDR1 reads KGHDR; CDR2 reads SFDVKD. This CDR3 spans 13 amino acids. In DNA form, the CDR3 reads TGTGCCACCAGTCGACGGGACACCGGGGAGCTGTTTTTT. Translating it yields CATSRRDTGELFF.

This sequence joins TRBV28 and TRBJ2-5; 10 nucleotides agree with TRBD2. The CDR3 consists of 19 residues. Germline V CDR1 and CDR2: MDHEN, SYDVKM. The V gene end was trimmed by 1 base and the J gene end by 5 bases; junction bases not matched to a gene: 16. In nucleotides, the CDR3 is TGTGCCAGCAGTTTATCCCGCCAAACTCTAGCGGGGGAGAGGGAGACCCAGTACTTC. Its protein product is CASSLSRQTLAGERETQYF.

In its sample, this clonotype was seen many times. V gene TRBV11-2 combines with J gene TRBJ2-2; 10 nucleotides line up with TRBD2. Trimming cost V 5 bases and J 5 bases; bases outside gene matches: 8. The CDR3 length is 16 residues. CDR1 and CDR2 (germline): SGHAT, FQNNGV. CDR3 sequence: CASSILAGSKTGELFF. The CDR3 DNA is TGTGCCAGCAGCATACTAGCGGGGAGCAAAACCGGGGAGCTGTTTTTT.

This clonotype was counted many times. The V call is TRBV5-6, the J call TRBJ2-3; no firm D call. V was clipped by 2 bases and J by 1 base, with 11 bases between them. This CDR3 contains 15 residues. Per the germline V gene, CDR1 is SGHDT and CDR2 is YYEEEE. The DNA for the CDR3 is TGTGCCAGCAGCTTTCGTGGCAGTGGCACAGATACGCAGTATTTT. Protein sequence: CASSFRGSGTDTQYF. The entire variable domain, with the rest obtained from reference TRBV5-6 and TRBJ2-3, is as follows: DAGVTQSPTHLIKTRGQQVTLRCSPKSGHDTVSWYQQALGQGPQFIFQYYEEEERQRGNFPDRFSGHQFPNYSSELNVNALLLGDSALYLCASSFRGSGTDTQYFGPGTRLTVL.

The chain combines TRBV3-1 with TRBJ1-1; D may be TRBD1 (6 bases). The CDR3 runs 15 residues. Per the germline V gene, CDR1 is LGHDT and CDR2 is YNNKEL (reference sequence). Trimming left V 0 bases short and J 4 bases short, with 12 bases between. The CDR3 nucleotides are TGTGCCAGCAGCCAAGAGTCCAGGGGCCTCACTGAAGCTTTCTTT. This gives the protein CASSQESRGLTEAFF.

This chain uses TRBV9 with TRBJ2-3; 7 nucleotides agree with TRBD2. Germline V gives CDR1 SGDLS, CDR2 YYNGEE. The CDR3 has 18 residues. V lost 4 bases, J lost 3 bases, and 17 bases stayed unmatched. The CDR3 nucleotides are TGTGCCAGCAGCTCCGGACTAGTGGGACCTCAGATGACAGATACGCAGTATTTT. This gives the protein CASSSGLVGPQMTDTQYF. Supplemented by reference TRBV9 and TRBJ2-3, the full variable domain reads DSGVTQTPKHLITATGQRVTLRCSPRSGDLSVYWYQQSLDQGLQFLIQYYNGEERAKGNILERFSAQQFPDLHSELNLSSLELGDSALYFCASSSGLVGPQMTDTQYFGPGTRLTVL.

The gene calls are TRBV25-1 and TRBJ2-1; 12 bases line up with TRBD2. The CDR3 sequence is 17 residues long. Germline CDR1 and CDR2: MGHDK and SYGVNS. The trim removed 3 bases at V and 7 bases at J, leaving 10 bases unmatched. The DNA for the CDR3 is TGTGCCAGCAGTGAGATGAGACGGGGGACTAGCGGGAATGAGCAGTTCTTC. Encoded protein: CASSEMRRGTSGNEQFF. The whole variable domain, remainder taken from reference TRBV25-1 and TRBJ2-1, is EADIYQTPRYLVIGTGKKITLECSQTMGHDKMYWYQQDPGMELHLIHYSYGVNSTEKGDLSSESTVSRIRTEHFPLTLESARPSHTSQYLCASSEMRRGTSGNEQFFGPGTRLTVL.

The chain joins TRBV20-1 to TRBJ1-3; D gene unclear. Trimming cost V 5 bases and J 0 bases, with 8 bases left between them. CDR1 is DFQATT, CDR2 SNEGSKA, per germline (reference sequence). The CDR3 has 13 residues. CDR3 DNA: TGCAGTGCTTACAGAAGCTCTGGAAACACCATATATTTT. It yields the protein CSAYRSSGNTIYF.

This clonotype was observed once. The chain uses TRBV29-1 and TRBJ2-6, with D possibly matching TRBD2 (5 bases). Germline V gene data show CDR1 as SQVTM and CDR2 as ANQGSEA. V lost 6 bases and J 0 bases, leaving 21 bases between the germline ends. This CDR3 region has 18 residues. The CDR3 spells CSVARAGSRASGANVLTF. CDR3 coding DNA: TGCAGCGTCGCTAGGGCGGGCAGTAGGGCCTCTGGGGCCAACGTCCTGACTTTC.

This clonotype was found many times. The chain uses TRBV18 and TRBJ1-5, with a possible D match to TRBD1 (6 bases). Germline CDR1 reads KGHSH; CDR2 reads LQKENI. The V end was cut by 3 bases, the J end by 5 bases, with 8 bases between. The CDR3 sequence is 13 residues long. Here the CDR3 DNA reads TGTGCCAGCTCACCCGGGGGCGATCAGCCCCAGCATTTT. It is translated as CASSPGGDQPQHF. Full variable domain (missing parts from reference TRBV18 and TRBJ1-5): NAGVMQNPRHLVRRRGQEARLRCSPMKGHSHVYWYRQLPEEGLKFMVYLQKENIIDESGMPKERFSAEFPKEGPSILRIQQVVRGDSAAYFCASSPGGDQPQHFGDGTRLSIL.

This clonotype was picked up a small number of times. This CDR3 reads CASSSGQASEKLFF. The CDR3 DNA sequence: TGTGCCAGCAGCAGCGGACAGGCTTCTGAAAAACTGTTTTTT. V usage is TRBV7-2 and J usage is TRBJ1-4; TRBD1 agrees at 7 bases. Germline CDR1 and CDR2: SGHTA and FQGNSA. The CDR3 has 14 residues. The J segment lost 7 bases and the V segment lost 5 bases, leaving 7 bases of the junction unmatched.

This clonotype occurred a few times. The V and J genes are TRBV20-1 and TRBJ2-3; D ambiguous. Germline V gives CDR1 DFQATT, CDR2 SNEGSKA (reference sequence). CDR3 length: 13 amino acids. Trimming removed 0 bases from V and 3 bases from J, with 7 bases in between. CDR3 region: CSARDYKTDTQYF. CDR3 sequence (DNA): TGCAGTGCTAGAGATTATAAAACAGATACGCAGTATTTT.

This clonotype was recorded many times. The genes are TRBV5-5 and TRBJ1-5; D is undetermined. The CDR3 spans 13 residues. The V end lost 2 bases, the J end lost 7 bases, and 10 bases lay between the germline ends. The germline CDR1 and CDR2 sequences are SGHKS and YYEKEE (reference sequence). For the CDR3, the DNA is TGTGCCAGCAGCTTTTCTGCGAGACAGCCCCAGCATTTT. This codes for CASSFSARQPQHF.

In this sample, this clonotype turned up a few times. The V gene is TRBV24-1, the J gene TRBJ1-1; D unresolved. V lost 4 bases and J lost 4, with 12 bases in between. This CDR3 is built from 14 residues. Looked up from germline, CDR1 is KGHDR and CDR2 is SFDVKD. This chain's CDR3 is CATSDSARPTEAFF. The CDR3 DNA reads TGTGCCACCAGTGACTCGGCCAGACCCACTGAAGCTTTCTTT.

J is TRBJ2-3 and V is TRBV20-1, with D possibly matching TRBD2 (6 bases). V lost 6 bases to trimming and J lost 6 bases, with 19 bases between them. The CDR3 consists of 14 residues. Germline CDR1 and CDR2: DFQATT and SNEGSKA (reference sequence). CDR3 sequence: CSAIAVGVLDTQYF. For the CDR3, the DNA is TGCAGTGCGATAGCGGTGGGGGTTTTGGATACGCAGTATTTT.